This record covers a single TCR beta chain. Its antigen remains unidentified. V shed 5 bases and J 5 bases; nucleotides not matched to a gene: 7. The CDR3 has 15 amino acids. Germline V gene sequence: CDR1 SGHTA, CDR2 FQGNSA. This specimen belongs to a study of CD8 T cells in ankylosing spondylitis. Study-wide results and caveats: Certain motif variants had earlier been reported in reactive arthritis synovial fluid and blood. Matched ankylosing spondylitis synovial fluid reportedly contained a significantly enriched population of disease-linked clones. Blood of patients with ankylosing spondylitis appeared to be characterized by a TCR beta motif of about 8 highly homologous variants.

5'-RACE, quantitative and with molecular barcodes, yielded the TCR beta libraries. TCRdb passed the 5' RACE reads through MiXCR, listing each CDR3 protein once. The table lists 700,000 to 1,000,000 distinct CDR3 sequences, 12% of them singletons. The sequence came from a male donor with ankylosing spondylitis. This rearrangement joins TRBV7-2 to TRBJ2-7; 12 nucleotides line up with TRBD2. Sequencing input: blood, either unsorted or a sorted T cell fraction (not recorded which). CDR3 bases: TGTGCCAGCAGCCCACCGGGACTAGCGGGTCACGAGCAGTACTTC. It specifies CASSPPGLAGHEQYF.